Listed below are T cell receptor beta chains from one sample, sequenced in a study of blood T cell repertoires in COVID-19. Produced via immunoSEQ multiplex PCR; TCRdb's table is partial and in-frame only. Of 85,000 to 90,000 clones listed, about 90% are singletons. Input material: peripheral blood. The origin of the receptors is a human donor in a cohort sampled during active COVID-19. The CDR3 runs from the conserved cysteine through the conserved F or W. The D gene is left open where the match is weak. Expanded clones are given a class, and other clones once, few, many or no size at all.

CDR3aa	CDR3nt	d_gene	abundance	v_gene	j_gene
CASSGPGTEPFEGDGYTF	TGTGCCAGTAGTGGGCCGGGGACAGAGCCTTTTGAGGGGGATGGCTACACCTTC	TRBD1	NA	TRBV19	TRBJ1-2
CASSLRQETQYF	TGTGCCAGCAGCTTGAGGCAAGAGACCCAGTACTTC	NA	NA	TRBV28	TRBJ2-5
CASRVRTSSTDTQYF	TGTGCCAGCAGGGTTCGGACTTCTAGCACAGATACGCAGTATTTT	NA	NA	TRBV2	TRBJ2-3
CASSPDRGRTEAFF	TGTGCCAGCAGCCCGGACAGGGGGCGGACTGAAGCTTTCTTT	TRBD1	NA	TRBV5-5	TRBJ1-1
CASTPGLAGGSYNEQFF	TGCGCCAGCACGCCTGGACTAGCGGGAGGGTCCTACAATGAGCAGTTCTTC	TRBD2	NA	TRBV5-1	TRBJ2-1
CATSRGGTGGHQGFF	TGTGCCACCAGCAGAGGGGGGACAGGGGGGCACCAGGGGTTCTTC	TRBD1	NA	TRBV15	TRBJ2-1
CASSPGQRNTEAFF	TGTGCCAGCAGCCCCGGACAGCGGAACACTGAAGCTTTCTTT	NA	NA	TRBV3-1/TRBV3-2	TRBJ1-1
CASSWTGTTGELFF	TGTGCCAGCAGTTGGACAGGGACCACCGGGGAGCTGTTTTTT	TRBD1	NA	TRBV6-5	TRBJ2-2
CASSQEGAGGSSYEQYF	TGTGCCAGCAGCCAAGAAGGAGCGGGAGGTTCCTCCTACGAGCAGTACTTC	TRBD2	few	TRBV14	TRBJ2-7
CASSFVNTQYF	TGTGCCAGCAGTTTTGTCAATACGCAGTATTTT	NA	NA	TRBV28	TRBJ2-3
CASSSQGGSGDEQYF	TGTGCCAGCTCCTCGCAGGGCGGGAGTGGCGACGAGCAGTACTTC	TRBD2	NA	TRBV18	TRBJ2-7
CASSLTSRIGNTEAFF	TGTGCCAGCAGTTTGACATCGAGAATAGGAAACACTGAAGCTTTCTTT	NA	NA	TRBV27	TRBJ1-1
CASPALGDTGELFF	TGTGCCAGCCCGGCCCTAGGGGACACCGGGGAGCTGTTTTTT	NA	NA	TRBV18	TRBJ2-2
CASSFAVLASTYEQYF	TGTGCCAGCAGCTTTGCCGTGCTAGCCTCCACCTACGAGCAGTACTTC	NA	NA	TRBV11-2	TRBJ2-7
CASAIEANTGELFF	TGCGCCAGCGCTATAGAAGCTAACACCGGGGAGCTGTTTTTT	NA	NA	TRBV5-1	TRBJ2-2
CASSQRGGPVEQYF	TGTGCCAGCAGCCAAAGGGGAGGGCCAGTGGAGCAGTACTTC	TRBD2	NA	TRBV28	TRBJ2-7
CASSLGGAGRPEQYF	TGCGCCAGCAGCTTGGGAGGAGCGGGACGTCCCGAGCAGTACTTC	TRBD2	once	TRBV5-1	TRBJ2-7
CATSARRDRGGTQYF	TGTGCCACCAGCGCACGCCGGGATAGGGGAGGGACCCAGTACTTC	NA	NA	TRBV15	TRBJ2-5
CASSFMAGGTEAFF	TGTGCCAGCAGCTTCATGGCAGGGGGGACTGAAGCTTTCTTT	TRBD1	NA	TRBV5-6	TRBJ1-1
CASSSRPLGLSLSTGSNEKLFF	TGTGCCAGCAGCTCTCGTCCTCTGGGACTGAGTTTGAGCACCGGATCTAATGAAAAACTGTTTTTT	NA	NA	TRBV9	TRBJ1-4